The 20 T cell receptor beta chains listed next were all sequenced from one sample in a study of technical replicates of blood from a handful of donors. Some clones are missing from TCRdb's copy, which holds only in-frame ones; the method was immunoSEQ multiplex PCR. Of about 80,000 clones listed, roughly 97% are singletons. The sequenced sample was T cells isolated from PBMCs. The source of these receptors is a human donor in good health.

The chain couples TRBV19 to TRBJ2-7, with TRBD2 matching 10 bases. This CDR3 comprises 16 residues. V was clipped by 2 bases and J by 6 bases; unmatched bases: 10. Germline lookup yields CDR1 LNHDA and CDR2 SQIVND (reference sequence). The CDR3 spells CASSISLAGVVREQYF. Here the CDR3 DNA reads TGTGCCAGTAGTATAAGCCTAGCGGGAGTAGTCCGCGAGCAGTACTTC. Together with reference TRBV19 and TRBJ2-7, the CDR3 gives the full variable domain: DGGITQSPKYLFRKEGQNVTLSCEQNLNHDAMYWYRQDPGQGLRLIYYSQIVNDFQKGDIAEGYSVSREKKESFPLTVTSAQKNPTAFYLCASSISLAGVVREQYFGPGTRLTVT.

The chain employs TRBV9 and TRBJ1-2; D is perhaps TRBD1 (6 bases). Germline CDR1 reads SGDLS; CDR2 reads YYNGEE. V dropped 4 bases and J dropped 4 bases, with 17 bases sitting between them. CDR3 length: 15 amino acids. The CDR3 loop is CASSPTWTEIYGYTF. The CDR3 DNA follows: TGTGCCAGCAGCCCAACTTGGACAGAAATCTATGGCTACACCTTC.

Worth noting for this clone: A junction boundary mismatches the germline segment, possibly from a read error. The chain carries TRBV7-9 and TRBJ1-1; D may be TRBD1 (5 bases). The CDR3 has 14 amino acids. Germline-derived CDR1 and CDR2 are SEHNR and FQNEAQ (reference sequence). The CDR3 here is CTSSLRQTNTEAFF. The CDR3 DNA reads as TGTACCAGCAGCTTAAGACAGACGAACACTGAAGCTTTCTTT.

The rearrangement joins TRBV10-1 to TRBJ2-3, with D tentatively TRBD1 (5 bases). Trimming shortened V by 3 bases and J by 0 bases, and 13 bases separated the two germline ends. Germline CDR1 and CDR2: WNHNN and SYGVQD (reference sequence). The CDR3 is 16 amino acids. CDR3 region: CASSDPQGRSTDTQYF. CDR3 sequence (DNA): TGCGCCAGCAGTGACCCCCAGGGTCGTAGCACAGATACGCAGTATTTT.

The V and J genes are TRBV19 and TRBJ1-6; TRBD1 agrees at 8 bases. Per the germline V gene, CDR1 is LNHDA and CDR2 is SQIVND (reference sequence). Trimming at V came to 5 bases and at J to 10 bases, leaving 10 bases not matched to a gene. CDR3 size: 15 residues. CDR3 amino acids: CASSAGQGRRSPLHF. CDR3 DNA sequence: TGTGCCAGTAGTGCCGGACAGGGAAGGCGGTCACCCCTCCACTTT.

J is TRBJ2-3 and V is TRBV7-6; D perhaps matches TRBD1 (6 bases). V dropped 3 bases and J dropped 5 bases, with 12 bases sitting between them. Germline values: CDR1 SGHVS, CDR2 FNYEAQ. CDR3 length: 14 amino acids. In nucleotides, the CDR3 is TGTGCCAGCAGCTTTCTTACAGGGAAAGATACGCAGTATTTT. Translation gives CASSFLTGKDTQYF.

The V call is TRBV18, the J call TRBJ2-5; TRBD1 might be the D (5 bases). This CDR3 is 14 amino acids long. In germline, CDR1 is KGHSH, CDR2 LQKENI. V shed 3 bases and J shed 2 bases, with 10 bases lying between them. The CDR3 DNA reads as TGTGCCAGCTCACCTCCCCGACAGCAAGAGACCCAGTACTTC. This sequence encodes CASSPPRQQETQYF.

This chain links TRBV2 with TRBJ2-3; 9 bases line up with TRBD1. Germline trimming cut 5 bases from V and 3 bases from J; bases unmatched to any gene: 3. Germline V CDR1 and CDR2: SNHLY, FYNNEI. This CDR3 has 14 amino acids. The CDR3 here is CASSIGTGTDTQYF. The DNA for the CDR3 is TGTGCCAGCAGTATCGGGACAGGGACAGATACGCAGTATTTT. The entire variable domain, with the rest obtained from reference TRBV2 and TRBJ2-3, is as follows: EPEVTQTPSHQVTQMGQEVILRCVPISNHLYFYWYRQILGQKVEFLVSFYNNEISEKSEIFDDQFSVERPDGSNFTLKIRSTKLEDSAMYFCASSIGTGTDTQYFGPGTRLTVL.

This chain uses TRBV7-9 with TRBJ1-1; no firm D call. CDR3 length: 13 amino acids. Trimming left V 6 bases short and J 5 bases short, with 13 bases between. The germline V gene encodes CDR1 SEHNR and CDR2 FQNEAQ (reference sequence). CDR3 loop: CASRAGEWTEAFF. DNA of the CDR3: TGTGCCAGCAGAGCCGGGGAGTGGACTGAAGCTTTCTTT.

This clone was counted once. The chain employs TRBV28 and TRBJ2-2; 7 nucleotides agree with TRBD1. This CDR3 comprises 12 residues. The trim removed 9 bases at V and 3 bases at J, leaving 1 base unmatched. The germline CDR1 and CDR2 sequences are MDHEN and SYDVKM. The CDR3 DNA is TGTGCCAGTACAGGGGACACCGGGGAGCTGTTTTTT. It is translated as CASTGDTGELFF.

V is TRBV2 and J is TRBJ2-1, with 10 nucleotides matching TRBD2. CDR1 and CDR2 (germline): SNHLY, FYNNEI. With 6 bases clipped from V and 5 bases from J, the junction kept 7 bases outside the gene matches. This CDR3 is 15 amino acids long. The CDR3 sequence is CASRKLAGTDNEQFF. As DNA, the CDR3 is TGTGCCAGCAGAAAACTAGCGGGAACTGACAATGAGCAGTTCTTC.

This sequence joins TRBV5-4 and TRBJ1-1, with D tentatively TRBD1 (6 bases). The CDR3 consists of 15 residues. The germline V gene encodes CDR1 SGHNT and CDR2 YYREEE (reference sequence). V shed 4 bases and J shed 5 bases, with 18 bases lying between them. CDR3 DNA sequence: TGTGCCAGCAGCCCCTACTTAGGGGGAGGGACTGAAGCTTTCTTT. It codes for CASSPYLGGGTEAFF.

The chain recombines TRBV4-2 with TRBJ2-2, with a tentative D call TRBD2 (5 bases). Germline CDR1 and CDR2: LGHNA and YNFKEQ. Trimming left V 0 bases short and J 6 bases short, with 17 bases between. This CDR3 is 17 amino acids long. CDR3 amino acids: CASSQDTLAGDPGELFF. Here the CDR3 DNA reads TGTGCCAGCAGCCAAGATACCCTAGCAGGAGATCCCGGGGAGCTGTTTTTT.

This CDR3 reads CASSVGTGGYTEAFF. The CDR3 DNA reads as TGTGCCAGCAGCGTTGGGACAGGGGGGTACACTGAAGCTTTCTTT. This chain connects TRBV9 to TRBJ1-1; 11 bases line up with TRBD1. The CDR3 covers 15 residues. J was trimmed by 3 bases and V by 2 bases; bases with no gene match: 3. From germline, CDR1 is SGDLS and CDR2 YYNGEE.

This clone was picked up one time. This chain uses TRBV14 with TRBJ1-4, with no clear D. Germline CDR1 reads SGHDN; CDR2 reads FVKESK. Deletions cut 0 bases from V and 5 bases from J, with 10 bases between. CDR3 size: 15 residues. The CDR3 DNA is TGTGCCAGCAGCCAAGAGCGGCACCAGAATGAAAAACTGTTTTTT. Its protein is CASSQERHQNEKLFF.

The rearrangement uses TRBV15 and TRBJ2-5, with TRBD2 identical over 9 bases. Germline trimming cut 5 bases from V and 1 base from J; bases unmatched to any gene: 5. The CDR3 length is 15 residues. Germline V gene data show CDR1 as LNHNV and CDR2 as YYDKDF (reference sequence). The CDR3 here is CATSFPREGQETQYF. DNA of the CDR3: TGTGCCACCAGCTTCCCGCGGGAGGGCCAAGAGACCCAGTACTTC.

The chain joins TRBV11-2 to TRBJ2-7; D is unclear. CDR1 is SGHAT, CDR2 FQNNGV, per germline. Trimming took 1 base from V and 3 from J, leaving 7 bases between them. The CDR3 is made up of 13 amino acids. The CDR3 loop is CASSLGRLYEQYF. CDR3 DNA sequence: TGTGCCAGCAGCTTAGGCAGGCTCTACGAGCAGTACTTC.

The genes are TRBV18 and TRBJ2-7; D perhaps matches TRBD1 (5 bases). The CDR3 is made up of 13 amino acids. The ends were cut back, 6 bases at V and 2 bases at J, with 11 bases in the middle. Germline V gives CDR1 KGHSH, CDR2 LQKENI. The CDR3 here is CASSLTAAYEQYF. The CDR3 bases are TGTGCCAGCTCGCTGACAGCAGCCTACGAGCAGTACTTC.

The chain recombines TRBV5-4 with TRBJ2-3; 7 nucleotides agree with TRBD1. The CDR3 totals 16 residues. Germline lookup yields CDR1 SGHNT and CDR2 YYREEE (reference sequence). After removal of 2 bases from V and 4 bases from J, the junction contained 10 bases not matched to a gene. CDR3 nucleotides: TGTGCCAGCAGCTTAGGTGTCGGGACAGCCTCAGATACGCAGTATTTT. Translation: CASSLGVGTASDTQYF.

The rearrangement joins TRBV6-1 to TRBJ1-2, with no clear D. CDR1 is MNHNS, CDR2 SASEGT, per germline. Trimming cost V 0 bases and J 2 bases, with 10 bases left between them. The CDR3 sequence is 15 residues long. The CDR3 protein is CASSEARGLNYGYTF. The CDR3, as DNA: TGTGCCAGCAGTGAAGCGCGGGGTCTCAACTATGGCTACACCTTC.